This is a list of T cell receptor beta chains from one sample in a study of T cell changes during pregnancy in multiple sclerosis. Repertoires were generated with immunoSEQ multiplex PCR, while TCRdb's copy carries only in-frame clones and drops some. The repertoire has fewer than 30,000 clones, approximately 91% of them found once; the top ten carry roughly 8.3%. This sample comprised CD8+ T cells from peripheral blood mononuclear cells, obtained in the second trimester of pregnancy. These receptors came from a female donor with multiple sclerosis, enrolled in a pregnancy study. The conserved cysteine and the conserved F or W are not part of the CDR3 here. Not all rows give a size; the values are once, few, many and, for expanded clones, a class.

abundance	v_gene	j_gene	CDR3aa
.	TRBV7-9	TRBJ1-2	ASSQRSRGTRGYT
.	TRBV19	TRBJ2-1	ASTWTGWNEQF
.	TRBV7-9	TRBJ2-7	ASSLGTGTEAYEQY
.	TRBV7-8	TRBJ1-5	ASSPSGEGVNQPQH
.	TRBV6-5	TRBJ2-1	ASTSGTGINEQF
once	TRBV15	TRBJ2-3	ATSRVAGSTDTQY
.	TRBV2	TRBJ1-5	ASSWTGNQPQH
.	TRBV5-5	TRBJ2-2	ASSLIANGELF
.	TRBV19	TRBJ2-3	ASSPQVTYTDTQY
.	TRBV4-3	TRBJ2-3	ASSPGLVTDTQY
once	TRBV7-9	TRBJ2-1	ASSLGLAGGEDEQF
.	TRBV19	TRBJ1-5	ASSATWHYSNQPQH
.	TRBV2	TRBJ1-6	ASSTGNSYNSPLH
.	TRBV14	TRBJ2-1	ASSREGLVRDNEQF
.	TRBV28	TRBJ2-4	ASTLRGPGDIQY
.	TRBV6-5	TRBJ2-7	ASSSPRTGLYEQY
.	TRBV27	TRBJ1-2	ATHLWAHGYT
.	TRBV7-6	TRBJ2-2	ASSLSVKNTGELF
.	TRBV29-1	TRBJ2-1	SVLGQGAYNEQF
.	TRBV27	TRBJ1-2	ASSLSPGTGGGYT
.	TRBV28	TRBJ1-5	ASSLSGNQPQH
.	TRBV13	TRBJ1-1	ASSYLGGAEAF
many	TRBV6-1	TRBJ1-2	ASSEASGNYGYT
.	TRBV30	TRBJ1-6	AWSSQGGAPLH
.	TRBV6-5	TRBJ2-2	ATRQGADTGELF
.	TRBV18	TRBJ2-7	ASSRNRGLFYEQY
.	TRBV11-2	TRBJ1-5	ASSPDISQPQH
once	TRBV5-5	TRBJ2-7	ASSFGAGYEQY
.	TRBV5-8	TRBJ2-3	ASSDRGGGATDTQY
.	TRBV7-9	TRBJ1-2	ASSFTGFLDYGYT
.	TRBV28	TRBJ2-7	ASSLILSYEQY
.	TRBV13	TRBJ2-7	ASSLDRAHEQY
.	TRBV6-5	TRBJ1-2	ASSYSSGFYGYT
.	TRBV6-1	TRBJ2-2	ASSGLAGGNTGELF
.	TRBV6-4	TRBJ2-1	ASRGPGTGWNNEQF
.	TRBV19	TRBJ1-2	ASSIPLIPLAEGYT
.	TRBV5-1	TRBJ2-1	ASSVGHQGREQF
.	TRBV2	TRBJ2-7	AITGGSYEQY